This TCR beta chain comes out of a study of cytomegalovirus exposure and HLA in healthy donors. Turning to the study itself: In terms of ancestry, the Caucasian-associated cluster contained roughly 80% of the approximately 400 genotyped donors.

This CDR3 is 15 amino acids long. Germline CDR1 is MGHRA and CDR2 is YSYEKL. This clone showed up just once. What it binds is not known. Vbeta (60) and Jbeta (13) primers were used in the PCR. Libraries were prepared by immunoSEQ multiplex PCR; TCRdb keeps only in-frame clonotypes and omits some of them. The table lists some 100,000 clones, around four fifths of them singletons. Broader study findings: The later analysis indicated that the majority of CMV-associated TCR beta chains appeared HLA-restricted. Most of the TCR beta V segments (in an earlier analysis) were productive either about 90% or about 30% of the time. A later analysis, which compared TCR beta chains of equal frequency, found the HLA-associated ones more clonally expanded.

This receptor was identified in a woman between 45 and 60 years old in good health and CMV-seropositive. Sequenced input: PBMCs. V gene TRBV4-1 combines with J gene TRBJ2-5; a weak D match, TRBD2 (5 bases). The end of the DNA fits TRBJ2-7 better, so the J call may be wrong. CDR3 sequence (DNA): TGCGCCAGCAGCCAGGTGAGGAGGAGCTCCTACGAGCAGTACTTC. Translated: CASSQVRRSSYEQYF.